The present entry profiles one T cell receptor beta chain with its context. What antigen it recognizes has not been identified. Within one base of it there is no much larger clone, and no base qualities were kept. For sequencing of the TCRbeta CDR3 region, genomic DNA was extracted from the sorted cells. The immunoSEQ Assay was used for sequencing of TCRbeta CDR3 regions. The immuneACCESS repertoire file appears here via TCRdb, limited to in-frame rearrangements. These files lack a portion of the clones; in checked studies, under half of the deficit traces to unresolved V genes, and the cause of the others is not known. Across this sample there are fewer than 30,000 clones, with 81% seen only once. About 30% of the sample rests with the top ten. Patients with a history of autoimmune disease or receiving systemic immunosuppression were excluded from the trial. In every dose cohort, peripheral blood was drawn for TCR sequencing at baseline, cycle 4 day 1, and cycle 7 day 1. The samples were taken from a phase I, first-in-human, multicenter, open-label dose-escalation trial of ivuxolimab. Adults with locally advanced or metastatic head and neck squamous cell, hepatocellular, melanoma or renal cell carcinoma were enrolled in the trial. Before TCR sequencing, CD4+ T cells and CD8+ T cells were sorted from peripheral blood as separate populations.

The CDR3 starts with the cysteine, ends with the phenylalanine, and has 15 residues. Left in the record is the CDR3 DNA by itself, 45 bases read in frame from the first base. V and J are truncated by 2 bases and 8 bases respectively, leaving an intervening sequence of 16 bases. In the germline V gene (reference sequence), CDR1 corresponds to LNHNV and CDR2 to YYDKDF. The data are from a study of OX40 agonist ivuxolimab in advanced cancers. With regard to the full study: Ivuxolimab, which targeted the costimulatory receptor OX40 (CD134), was an agonistic, fully human IgG2 monoclonal antibody. Intravenous ivuxolimab was administered to patients every 2 weeks at six dose levels: 0.01, 0.1, 0.3, 1.5, 3 and 10 mg/kg. Of the 50 to 55 dose-escalation patients, hepatocellular carcinoma was present in around 19, melanoma in approximately 15, renal cell carcinoma in 9 and head and neck cancer in 9. In the dose-escalation cohort, more than 75% of patients were male, and the mean age was around 60 years, with a range of roughly 20 to 85. Prior anti-PD-1, anti-PD-L1 or anti-CTLA-4 therapy was permitted, and 40% to 50% of dose-escalation patients had received checkpoint inhibitors. Three dose-escalation patients achieved partial responses, one with hepatocellular carcinoma and two with cutaneous melanoma. Peripheral TCRbeta sequencing was intended to test whether TCR sequence diversity was altered and clonal T-cell expansion was caused by ivuxolimab. The paper describes the monotherapy dose-escalation part (N = 52 patients) of the phase I trial of ivuxolimab. The paper as a whole reports these results and caveats: On average, CD8+ T cells showed more expanded clones than CD4+ T cells after ivuxolimab. Low levels of normalized T-cell clonal expansion were also seen in some patients who did not respond. In the 0.1-3.0 mg/kg groups, partial responders had among the lowest normalized peripheral clonal expansion, particularly in CD8+ T cells. At doses of 0.1 to 3.0 mg/kg, clonal expansion of both CD4+ and CD8+ blood T cells was observed from baseline to week 6. Antigen specificity was not determined for the clonally expanded peripheral T cells.

This receptor was identified in an adult with an advanced solid tumor such as melanoma, head and neck, liver or kidney cancer. The sequence joins TRBV15 to TRBJ2-1, and the D gene may be TRBD1, 5 bases matching. Sequencing used CD4+ or CD8+ T cells sorted from blood, obtained in a trial of the OX40 agonist ivuxolimab. The nucleotide sequence reads as follows: TGTGCCACCAGCAGATCGGACATTATCGGCGATGAGCAGTTCTTC. Translated, this is CATSRSDIIGDEQFF.